This T cell receptor beta chain was identified in a study of blood T cells in healthy people across ages. Whole-study findings and limits: Long-lived donors had more naive CD4+ cells and higher diversity than aged donors.

Remarks on this clonotype: Its specificity is not known.

Next came a second PCR, run for about 6 to 11 cycles, which used a sample-barcoded 5' primer along with a J-beta primer mix. TCRdb analysed the 5' RACE reads with MiXCR anew, one entry per CDR3 protein. The sample records over 700,000 distinct CDR3 sequences, approximately 55% being singletons. This sequence was found in a man aged 80 or over in good health. Sequenced sample: blood.

DNA of the CDR3: TGTGCCAGCAGCTCGGTGACGAAGGGACTTCTAGCAGCTTTCTTT. This gives the protein CASSSVTKGLLAAFF. The chain is built from TRBV5-8 and TRBJ1-1; possibly TRBD1 for D (5 bases). V was shortened by 3 bases and J by 10 bases, with 22 bases between the two germline ends. Germline loops: CDR1 SGHTS, CDR2 YDEGEE. The CDR3 has 15 amino acids.